This passage covers 14 T cell receptor beta chains from one sample sequenced in a study of CD8 T cells in ankylosing spondylitis. General observations from the study: Blood from ankylosing spondylitis patients appeared to carry a characteristic roughly eight-variant TCR beta motif.

Antigen specificity for these receptors is unknown. TCRdb processed the 5' RACE reads anew with MiXCR; each CDR3 protein has one entry. The table has around 770,000 distinct CDR3 sequences, around 20% seen once. Sequenced sample: blood, either unsorted or a sorted T cell fraction (not recorded which). These TCRs come from a male donor with ankylosing spondylitis.

This clonotype was detected many times. The chain combines TRBV5-1 with TRBJ2-1; 11 nucleotides agree with TRBD2. Trimming took 5 bases from V and 6 from J; bases not matched to a gene: 7. The CDR3 is 15 residues long. The germline V gene encodes CDR1 SGHRS and CDR2 YFSETQ. The CDR3: CASSVAGGPGNEQFF. The CDR3 DNA sequence: TGCGCCAGCAGTGTAGCGGGGGGGCCTGGCAATGAGCAGTTCTTC.

The rearrangement joins TRBV28 to TRBJ1-5; 7 nucleotides line up with TRBD1. V trimming: 5 bases; J trimming: 1 base; junction bases outside the gene matches: 8. Looked up from germline, CDR1 is MDHEN and CDR2 is SYDVKM. This CDR3 has 16 residues. CDR3 residues: CASSTRQGGSNQPQHF. CDR3 sequence (DNA): TGTGCCAGCAGTACAAGACAGGGCGGGAGCAATCAGCCCCAGCATTTT.

This rearrangement joins TRBV20-1 to TRBJ2-2; 10 nucleotides match TRBD2. From germline, CDR1 is DFQATT and CDR2 SNEGSKA (reference sequence). V lost 6 bases, J lost 4 bases, and 8 bases stayed unmatched. The CDR3 has 15 residues. CDR3 nucleotides: TGCAGTGCCCACGCTAGCGGGAGTGGCACCGGGGAGCTGTTTTTT. Encoded protein: CSAHASGSGTGELFF.

The chain uses TRBV6-1 and TRBJ2-7; TRBD1 might be the D (6 bases). Trimming left V 6 bases short and J 5 bases short, with 23 bases between. The CDR3 spans 16 residues. Germline V CDR1 and CDR2: MNHNS, SASEGT. The DNA for the CDR3 is TGTGCCAGCAGCCTCTTGTTATGGGCAGGGGAAGACGAGCAGTACTTC. This sequence encodes CASSLLLWAGEDEQYF.

In this sample, this clonotype turned up many times. This sequence joins TRBV28 and TRBJ2-7; TRBD1 agrees at 9 bases. V lost 5 bases to trimming and J lost 5 bases; unmatched junction nucleotides: 13. The CDR3 totals 16 residues. CDR1 MDHEN and CDR2 SYDVKM come from the germline V gene. CDR3 coding DNA: TGTGCCAGCAGTAGGCCCGGGACAGGGAGTTCCCACGAGCAGTACTTC. It specifies CASSRPGTGSSHEQYF.

V gene TRBV10-3 combines with J gene TRBJ2-1; 7 nucleotides agree with TRBD1. Germline-derived CDR1 and CDR2 are ENHRY and SYGVKD. The CDR3 sequence is 13 residues long. V trimming: 7 bases; J trimming: 7 bases; junction bases outside the gene matches: 7. CDR3 nucleotide sequence: TGTGCCATCACCACTGGGACAGAAAATGAGCAGTTCTTC. This sequence encodes CAITTGTENEQFF.

This clonotype was seen just once. The gene calls are TRBV18 and TRBJ2-7; maybe TRBD2 (5 bases). V lost 0 bases and J 3 bases, leaving 18 bases between the germline ends. Germline V gene lookup returns CDR1 KGHSH and CDR2 LQKENI. This CDR3 has 17 amino acids. The CDR3 DNA sequence: TGTGCCAGCTCACCACCTGGGCCACGGGGATTGAACTACGAGCAGTACTTC. Amino acids: CASSPPGPRGLNYEQYF.

The CDR3 is CASSPIVSWILPSSYEQYF. In nucleotides, the CDR3 is TGTGCCAGCAGTCCGATCGTCAGCTGGATCCTACCCTCTTCCTACGAGCAGTACTTC. This rearrangement joins TRBV28 to TRBJ2-7; D is ambiguous. Germline V gene data show CDR1 as MDHEN and CDR2 as SYDVKM. The CDR3 totals 19 residues. Trimming cost V 5 bases and J 1 base, with 27 bases left between them.

V and J are TRBV20-1 and TRBJ2-1; TRBD1 matches at 8 bases. Germline CDR1 is DFQATT and CDR2 is SNEGSKA (reference sequence). The CDR3 is 17 amino acids. V lost 1 base, J lost 8 bases, and 16 bases stayed unmatched. Here the CDR3 DNA reads TGCAGTGCTAGAGGACAGGGGTCGACCGACCCTCGGGATGAGCAGTTCTTC. As protein: CSARGQGSTDPRDEQFF.

This chain joins TRBV29-1 and TRBJ2-7; D might be TRBD1 or TRBD2, each matching 5 bases. The germline gives CDR1 SQVTM, CDR2 ANQGSEA. V lost 3 bases and J 2 bases, leaving 17 bases between the germline ends. This CDR3 has 15 residues. This CDR3 reads CSVDKGPGITYEQYF. As DNA, the CDR3 is TGCAGCGTTGACAAGGGACCAGGGATAACCTACGAGCAGTACTTC.

The chain uses TRBV14 and TRBJ1-2, with D hard to call. CDR1 and CDR2 from the germline V gene are SGHDN and FVKESK. V was shortened by 1 base and J by 5 bases, with 8 bases between the two germline ends. The length of the CDR3 is 13 residues. The CDR3 DNA reads as TGTGCCAGCAGCCAAGGGCTGAGATATGGCTACACCTTC. Translation gives CASSQGLRYGYTF.

This rearrangement joins TRBV7-2 to TRBJ2-7; 10 bases fit TRBD1. This CDR3 is built from 14 residues. CDR1 is SGHTA, CDR2 FQGNSA, per germline. The V and J ends lost 6 bases and 6 bases, in that order; junction bases with no gene match: 8. The CDR3 DNA follows: TGTGCCAGCAGACCCCGGGACAGGGGATTCGAGCAGTACTTC. Protein: CASRPRDRGFEQYF.

This clonotype was found a few times. The chain carries TRBV5-1 and TRBJ2-7; TRBD2 aligns across 11 bases. V was clipped by 4 bases and J by 3 bases; unmatched bases: 9. The CDR3 extends over 16 amino acids. Germline loops: CDR1 SGHRS, CDR2 YFSETQ. CDR3 nucleotide sequence: TGCGCCAGCAGCACAACTGGGACTAGCGGAATCTACGAGCAGTACTTC. Translated: CASSTTGTSGIYEQYF.

This CDR3 is CASSSVAPAAGTQYF. DNA for the CDR3: TGCGCCAGCAGCTCGGTGGCGCCGGCCGCGGGGACGCAGTATTTT. The rearrangement links TRBV4-1 to TRBJ2-3; perhaps TRBD2 as D (6 bases). CDR1 is MGHRA and CDR2 is YSYEKL in the germline V gene. V gave up 5 bases and J gave up 9 bases, with 21 bases separating them. CDR3 length: 15 residues.